This T cell receptor (beta chain) was identified during a study of blood T cell repertoires in COVID-19 (dated by TCRdb to about 2020). Broadly, across the study: Samples covering the acute and convalescent phases of COVID-19 were provided by collaborators in the United States, Italy and Spain. The material from the prospective study consisted of cDNA or gDNA derived from T cells, B-cell-depleted T cells, or PBMCs. Deeply sampled blood TCRbeta repertoires from subjects exposed to, actively infected with, or recovered from COVID-19 were included in the dataset. The repertoires were made available in a free public database intended to serve as a resource for research on the immune response to SARS-CoV-2. Samples were obtained from the ongoing ImmuneRACE study (first 160 participants) and from over 1,000 subjects provided by 6 global collaborators. Nearly every sample came with metadata listing a de-identified subject ID, COVID-19 status, age in years and sex. HLA class I and class II types, where available, came from metadata supplied by the sample provider rather than from assay-based typing.

TCRbeta CDR3 regions were amplified from genomic DNA using the immunoSEQ Assay, a bias-controlled multiplex PCR. Per the original workflow: The number of nucleated cells in each sample was estimated by amplification of reference gene primers within the assay. To quantify the absolute abundance of each unique TCRbeta CDR3 rearrangement, sequence reads were collapsed and filtered. For each sample, productive Simpson clonality was calculated as the square root of Simpson's diversity index across productive rearrangements. Entries here come from immuneACCESS through TCRdb and include only in-frame sequences with V and J called. Some clones fail to appear in such tables; in the studies checked, an unresolved V gene covers under half of the shortfall, and the cause of the remainder is unknown. V and J calls and clone size follow that table, whereas D and trimming were derived from the DNA. This sample holds roughly 500,000 clones; approximately 91% were observed only once. Of the sample, roughly 8.5% falls within the top ten clones.

Overall study outcomes, separate from this receptor: How much clinical and demographic metadata was included differed by source and by participant, and the metadata was provided uncurated.

CDR1 and CDR2, per the germline V gene, are ENHRY and SYGVKD. V is shortened by 5 bases, J by 0 bases, and the region joining them spans 13 bases. From its cysteine to its phenylalanine, the CDR3 spans 16 amino acids. Only the CDR3 portion is preserved as DNA: 48 bases, with reading frame beginning at the first base. On this clone itself: Its antigen is still unknown. No quality values exist for individual bases; no much larger clone is one base distant.

Participants in the prospective study were aged roughly 18 to 89 years, lived in about two dozen United States geographic areas, and enrolled through a virtual design. In the prospective study, participants were assigned to cohorts based on the clinical history participants reported in a screening survey and a study questionnaire. Recovered participants in ImmuneRACE Cohort 3 were defined as having two consecutive negative NP/OP PCR tests, clearance from a healthcare professional, or resolution of symptoms. Each participant in the prospective study had whole blood, serum and a nasopharyngeal or oropharyngeal swab collected by mobile phlebotomists. Additional blood draws and questionnaires over an approximately 2-month period could optionally be provided by prospective study participants. Before DNA extraction, blood samples from the prospective study were shipped at room temperature or frozen.

Sequencing used PBMCs or T cells enriched from blood (not recorded which). Here the chain combines TRBV10-3 and TRBJ2-2; the D segment could be TRBD2, given 6 matching bases. The source is a woman aged 60-75 years who had recovered from COVID-19. The sequenced DNA: TGTGCCATCAGTACCGGGACTTTCGCGAACACCGGGGAGCTGTTTTTT. Its product reads: CAISTGTFANTGELFF.